Following are 4 T cell receptor beta chains from one sample sequenced in a study of T cells after yellow fever vaccination. MiXCR was run by TCRdb on the 5' RACE reads, yielding one entry per CDR3 protein. The table lists a few hundred thousand distinct CDR3 sequences, less than 9.5% of them singletons. This sample comprised PBMCs, obtained approximately 47 days after the first yellow fever vaccination. The source is a man aged 18-30 years who received the YFV17D yellow fever vaccine.

This clonotype was seen a few times. This chain joins TRBV5-1 and TRBJ2-2; perhaps TRBD1 as D (6 bases). The germline gives CDR1 SGHRS, CDR2 YFSETQ. V lost 2 bases and J lost 3, with 11 bases in between. The CDR3 sequence is 15 residues long. CDR3 residues: CASSFGTTYTGELFF. The CDR3 coding sequence is TGCGCCAGCAGCTTCGGGACAACCTACACCGGGGAGCTGTTTTTT.

CDR3 residues: CASSWIGTNSGNTIYF. CDR3 DNA: TGTGCCAGCAGCTGGATCGGGACAAACTCTGGAAACACCATATATTTT. V and J are TRBV7-2 and TRBJ1-3; possibly TRBD1 for D (6 bases). The germline CDR1 and CDR2 sequences are SGHTA and FQGNSA. Trimming removed 4 bases at V and 0 bases at J, with 13 bases between. The CDR3 contains 16 residues.

This clonotype has more than one count but fewer than ten. This chain joins TRBV20-1 and TRBJ2-5; 7 positions match TRBD1. Germline V CDR1 and CDR2: DFQATT, SNEGSKA (reference sequence). The CDR3 covers 14 residues. J lost 3 bases, V lost 5 bases, and 9 bases had no gene match. CDR3 nucleotides: TGCAGTGCTTCTTCCCGAGGGGGCAAAGAGACCCAGTACTTC. It translates to CSASSRGGKETQYF.

The genes are TRBV11-2 and TRBJ1-6; 8 bases map to TRBD1. The V gene's germline CDR1 is SGHAT and CDR2 FQNNGV. V was clipped by 5 bases and J by 6 bases; unmatched bases: 9. CDR3 size: 16 residues. CDR3 amino acids: CASSPGQGGSNSPLHF. The CDR3 DNA reads TGTGCCAGCAGCCCCGGACAGGGCGGTAGTAATTCACCCCTCCACTTT.